The 26 T cell receptor beta chains below all came from one sample that was sequenced in a study of blood T cell repertoires in COVID-19. Using immunoSEQ multiplex PCR, the repertoire was profiled, and TCRdb retains in-frame clones only, with some absent. The data contain nearly 200,000 clones, roughly nine tenths of them seen just once; the ten biggest clones take up 0.65% to 0.95%. Sequenced material: peripheral blood. The receptors stem from a woman in her 70s with acute or convalescent COVID-19.

CDR3 DNA: TGTGCCAGCAGCCGCGGCCTACAGGGGACGGCCACGAATAATTCACCCCTCCACTTT. Protein sequence: CASSRGLQGTATNNSPLHF. This chain connects TRBV5-4 to TRBJ1-6; 7 bases match TRBD1. CDR1 and CDR2 (germline): SGHNT, YYREEE (reference sequence). V shed 4 bases, J shed 5 bases, and the junction held 18 bases outside the gene matches. This CDR3 has 19 residues.

The CDR3 spells CASSEAIPGGSPQHF. Here the CDR3 DNA reads TGTGCCAGCAGTGAAGCGATCCCCGGGGGGTCGCCCCAGCATTTT. The chain links TRBV6-1 to TRBJ1-5; a weak D match, TRBD1 (5 bases). The CDR3 is made up of 15 amino acids. V lost 0 bases and J 9 bases, leaving 15 bases between the germline ends. Germline V gene data show CDR1 as MNHNS and CDR2 as SASEGT.

This chain joins TRBV6-5 and TRBJ2-1; 8 bases map to TRBD1. CDR1 is MNHEY, CDR2 SVGAGI, per germline. Unmatched junction bases numbered 19, after V lost 6 bases and J lost 15 bases. This CDR3 is built from 15 residues. CDR3: CASSRRQGLDETRFF. CDR3 in DNA: TGTGCCAGCAGCCGCCGACAGGGGTTGGACGAAACTCGGTTCTTC.

This sequence joins TRBV6-2 or TRBV6-3 and TRBJ2-1, with D possibly being TRBD2 (7 bases). The CDR3 runs to 21 residues. The V end lost 5 bases, the J end lost 2 bases, and 31 bases lay between the germline ends. Germline CDR1 MNHEY, CDR2 SVGEGT. In DNA form, the CDR3 reads TGTGCCAGCAGTAACCCAGGGCGGTCTAGGCGGGGGCCCCCCACCTACAATGAGCAGTTCTTC. Protein: CASSNPGRSRRGPPTYNEQFF.

The chain links TRBV6-1 to TRBJ1-5, with D perhaps TRBD1 (6 bases). CDR3 length: 16 amino acids. Germline CDR1 is MNHNS and CDR2 is SASEGT. V shed 3 bases and J shed 3 bases, with 15 bases lying between them. The CDR3, as DNA: TGTGCCAGCAGTGACCTTATGGACAGTTTCAATCAGCCCCAGCATTTT. As protein: CASSDLMDSFNQPQHF.

The rearrangement uses TRBV3-1 (or the pseudogene TRBV3-2) and TRBJ1-1; tentative D call: TRBD1 (5 bases). The length of the CDR3 is 17 residues. The V gene's germline CDR1 is LGHDT and CDR2 YNNKEL (reference sequence). The V gene lost 5 bases and the J gene lost 3 bases, with 22 bases spanning the gap. Written as DNA, the CDR3 is TGTGCCAGCAGCTCCCTCGTCTCAGGGTGGAGGGACACTGAAGCTTTCTTT. It is translated as CASSSLVSGWRDTEAFF.

Comments on this clone: Different DNA sequences within this sample yield the same CDR3. V and J are TRBV6-5 and TRBJ1-1, with a possible D match to TRBD1 (6 bases). CDR1 and CDR2 from the germline V gene are MNHEY and SVGAGI. The CDR3 spans 13 residues. Between the trimmed V and J ends, which lost 5 bases and 0 bases, there was a span of 7 bases. The CDR3 sequence is CASSRTVNTEAFF. For the CDR3, the DNA is TGTGCCAGCAGTAGGACAGTGAACACTGAAGCTTTCTTT.

This rearrangement joins TRBV10-3 to TRBJ2-6; D ambiguous. Looked up from germline, CDR1 is ENHRY and CDR2 is SYGVKD. This CDR3 is built from 16 residues. Trimming left V 2 bases short and J 0 bases short, with 8 bases between. CDR3 protein: CAISEGRFSGANVLTF. The CDR3 DNA follows: TGTGCCATCAGTGAGGGCAGGTTCTCTGGGGCCAACGTCCTGACTTTC.

The rearrangement joins TRBV9 to TRBJ2-3; tentative D call: TRBD2 (5 bases). In germline, CDR1 is SGDLS, CDR2 YYNGEE. This CDR3 contains 14 residues. V lost 4 bases to trimming and J lost 6 bases, with 15 bases between them. The chain's CDR3 is CASSLGPGGDTQYF. The CDR3 DNA reads TGTGCCAGCAGCCTCGGACCCGGCGGGGATACGCAGTATTTT.

This clone has more than one count but fewer than ten. The J gene is TRBJ1-1, the V gene TRBV6-5, with unresolved D. The CDR3 runs to 14 residues. The germline CDR1 and CDR2 sequences are MNHEY and SVGAGI. Trimming took off 5 bases at V and 1 base at J, with 11 bases between the two ends. Here the CDR3 DNA reads TGTGCCAGCAGTCTAAATCAGGCGAACACTGAAGCTTTCTTT. Translation: CASSLNQANTEAFF.

The chain recombines TRBV29-1 with TRBJ1-5; 10 bases are shared with TRBD1. With 4 bases clipped from V and 5 bases from J, the junction kept 2 bases outside the gene matches. The germline V gene has CDR1 SQVTM and CDR2 ANQGSEA. The CDR3 covers 13 residues. The CDR3: CSVAGTGDQPQHF. In DNA, the CDR3 is TGCAGCGTTGCGGGGACAGGGGATCAGCCCCAGCATTTT.

This sequence joins TRBV5-5 and TRBJ2-3; TRBD2 agrees at 8 bases. The germline CDR1 and CDR2 sequences are SGHKS and YYEKEE (reference sequence). V shed 0 bases and J 0 bases; nucleotides not matched to a gene: 3. The CDR3 runs to 16 residues. In DNA form, the CDR3 reads TGTGCCAGCAGCTTGGCACTAGCGGATAGCACAGATACGCAGTATTTT. Protein: CASSLALADSTDTQYF.

This sequence joins TRBV13 and TRBJ2-1; 8 bases align to TRBD2. Germline values: CDR1 PRHDT, CDR2 FYEKMQ (reference sequence). The CDR3 length is 17 residues. J gave up 0 bases and V 5 bases, and 9 bases lay outside the gene matches. The CDR3 region has the DNA TGTGCCAGCAGCATCACCTCTAGCGGGTTCTCCTACAATGAGCAGTTCTTC. Its translation: CASSITSSGFSYNEQFF.

V is TRBV4-2 and J is TRBJ2-7; D may be TRBD2 (7 bases). Between the trimmed V and J ends, which lost 0 bases and 4 bases, there was a span of 19 bases. Germline-derived CDR1 and CDR2 are LGHNA and YNFKEQ. The CDR3 runs to 17 residues. CDR3 coding DNA: TGTGCCAGCAGCCAAGATTTGGACCGGGGGGCAGATTACGAGCAGTACTTC. Its translation: CASSQDLDRGADYEQYF.

The gene calls are TRBV2 and TRBJ1-6; possible D gene TRBD1, 6 bases. V lost 4 bases and J 7 bases, leaving 8 bases between the germline ends. Looked up from germline, CDR1 is SNHLY and CDR2 is FYNNEI. The CDR3 runs to 13 residues. CDR3 sequence: CASSGQGNSPLHF. The CDR3 coding sequence is TGTGCCAGCAGTGGGCAGGGGAATTCACCCCTCCACTTT.

The rearrangement links TRBV4-2 to TRBJ1-2; 7 nucleotides agree with TRBD1. The V and J ends lost 1 base and 2 bases, in that order; junction bases with no gene match: 13. This CDR3 has 18 amino acids. CDR1 LGHNA and CDR2 YNFKEQ come from the germline V gene. CDR3: CASSQANTIQGINYGYTF. The CDR3 nucleotides read TGTGCCAGCAGCCAAGCCAATACGATACAGGGGATCAACTATGGCTACACCTTC.

V is TRBV14 and J is TRBJ2-2; maybe TRBD2 (6 bases). In germline, CDR1 is SGHDN, CDR2 FVKESK. Trimming took off 1 base at V and 0 bases at J, with 9 bases between the two ends. The CDR3 runs to 16 residues. CDR3 protein: CASSQGRGPNTGELFF. The CDR3 nucleotides are TGTGCCAGCAGCCAAGGGCGGGGACCGAACACCGGGGAGCTGTTTTTT.

The J gene is TRBJ1-1, the V gene TRBV10-2; a possible D gene is TRBD1 (5 bases). Trimming took 3 bases from V and 1 from J, leaving 12 bases between them. The CDR3 loop spans 15 amino acids. Germline V gives CDR1 WSHSY, CDR2 SAAADI. CDR3 sequence: CASSDRALSNTEAFF. CDR3 DNA sequence: TGCGCCAGCAGTGACAGGGCTTTGTCGAACACTGAAGCTTTCTTT.

The genes are TRBV7-2 and TRBJ1-3; D ambiguous. Germline lookup yields CDR1 SGHTA and CDR2 FQGNSA. V was trimmed by 5 bases and J by 0 bases, leaving 2 bases between them. This CDR3 comprises 12 residues. The CDR3 coding sequence is TGTGCCAGCAGCCTCTCTGGAAACACCATATATTTT. Translation gives CASSLSGNTIYF.

This chain joins TRBV12-3 or TRBV12-4 and TRBJ2-7; possibly TRBD2 for D (6 bases). The CDR3 runs 12 residues. The V gene lost 5 bases and the J gene lost 5 bases, with 10 bases spanning the gap. DNA of the CDR3: TGTGCCAGCAGTAGGGGACTCCACGAGCAGTACTTC. It specifies CASSRGLHEQYF.

This sequence joins TRBV6-5 and TRBJ2-1; TRBD1 aligns across 9 bases. CDR1 is MNHEY, CDR2 SVGAGI, per germline. V dropped 5 bases and J dropped 7; count of bases not matched to a gene: 6. The CDR3 has 14 residues. As DNA, the CDR3 is TGTGCCAGCAGTCGGGACAGGGTACGTAATGAGCAGTTCTTC. Encoded protein: CASSRDRVRNEQFF.

The chain links TRBV2 to TRBJ1-3; D gene ambiguous. Germline lookup yields CDR1 SNHLY and CDR2 FYNNEI. This CDR3 is built from 14 residues. Trimming took 2 bases from V and 0 from J, leaving 5 bases between them. CDR3 nucleotides: TGTGCCAGCAGTGAACGGAGCTCTGGAAACACCATATATTTT. This sequence encodes CASSERSSGNTIYF.

This clone has more than one count but fewer than ten. The CDR3 loop reads CASSSGVSGNTIYF. CDR3 sequence (DNA): TGTGCCAGCTCATCAGGTGTATCTGGAAACACCATATATTTT. The chain uses TRBV18 and TRBJ1-3; D not resolved. Germline CDR1 KGHSH, CDR2 LQKENI. Trimming pared 5 bases from V and 1 base from J, leaving 9 bases between. This CDR3 region has 14 residues.

CDR3 DNA sequence: TGTGCCAGCGGAGGACAGGGTTGGACTGAAGCTTTCTTT. Its translation: CASGGQGWTEAFF. J is TRBJ1-1 and V is TRBV27; 8 bases map to TRBD1. Germline V gene sequence: CDR1 MNHEY, CDR2 SMNVEV (reference sequence). The CDR3 spans 13 residues. The trim removed 8 bases at V and 5 bases at J, leaving 7 bases unmatched.

The DNA for the CDR3 is TGTGCCACCCTGGGGGGGGCGCGGGCCTATGGCTACACCTTC. This gives the protein CATLGGARAYGYTF. The chain is built from TRBV6-5 and TRBJ1-2; D is perhaps TRBD1 (6 bases). This CDR3 contains 14 residues. CDR1 is MNHEY, CDR2 SVGAGI, per germline. V lost 10 bases and J lost 4, with 19 bases in between.

This clone was detected many times. The rearrangement joins TRBV11-3 to TRBJ2-1, with D perhaps matching TRBD2 (5 bases). Germline CDR1 reads SGHNT; CDR2 reads YENEEA. The CDR3 extends over 16 amino acids. Trimming took 1 base from V and 5 from J, leaving 15 bases between them. The CDR3 DNA reads as TGTGCCAGCAGCTTAGGTGGCGGGCCGGGTAACAATGAGCAGTTCTTC. Translated: CASSLGGGPGNNEQFF.